Listed below are T cell receptor beta chains from one sample, sequenced in a study of CD8+ T cells in alopecia areata. Repertoires were generated with immunoSEQ multiplex PCR, while TCRdb's copy carries only in-frame clones and drops some. The sample lists roughly 65,000 clones; around half were seen once. This specimen consisted of CD8+ T cells sorted from blood, obtained at week 0. Receptors originate from a human donor with alopecia areata. Each CDR3 is given with its conserved first and last residue. D genes are given only for firm matches. Size is omitted from some rows. Given values are once, few, many or a class for expanded clones.

J gene: TRBJ2-2; CDR3 length: 14; clone size: few; V gene: TRBV29-1; D gene: -; CDR3 DNA: TGCAGCGTCATGTCAGGGTATCGCACCGGGGAGCTGTTTTTT; CDR3 protein: CSVMSGYRTGELFF
J gene: TRBJ1-2; CDR3 length: 11; clone size: -; V gene: TRBV29-1; D gene: -; CDR3 DNA: TGCAGCGTTGGAAAGGACTATGGCTACACCTTC; CDR3 protein: CSVGKDYGYTF
J gene: TRBJ2-5; CDR3 length: 14; clone size: -; V gene: TRBV25-1; D gene: -; CDR3 DNA: TGTGCCAGCAGTGACACAGCCGTACAAGAGACCCAGTACTTC; CDR3 protein: CASSDTAVQETQYF
J gene: TRBJ1-4; CDR3 length: 15; clone size: -; V gene: TRBV5-1; D gene: TRBD1; CDR3 DNA: TGCGCCAGCAGCTCGTCCCGGACAGGGGACGAAAAACTGTTTTTT; CDR3 protein: CASSSSRTGDEKLFF
J gene: TRBJ2-7; CDR3 length: 15; clone size: -; V gene: TRBV2; D gene: TRBD1; CDR3 DNA: TGTGCCAGCAGTGAAGGGACAGGGGGCGGCTACGAGCAGTACTTC; CDR3 protein: CASSEGTGGGYEQYF
J gene: TRBJ2-7; CDR3 length: 13; clone size: few; V gene: TRBV6-5; D gene: -; CDR3 DNA: TGTGCCAGCAGTGTGGGCCTGACCTACGAGCAGTACTTC; CDR3 protein: CASSVGLTYEQYF
J gene: TRBJ2-1; CDR3 length: 14; clone size: -; V gene: TRBV5-1; D gene: -; CDR3 DNA: TGCGCCAGCAGCCTGCGGGTTGGGACGAATGAGCAGTTCTTC; CDR3 protein: CASSLRVGTNEQFF
J gene: TRBJ2-1; CDR3 length: 10; clone size: -; V gene: TRBV29-1; D gene: -; CDR3 DNA: TGCAGCGCCCCGAAAGGGGAGCAGTTCTTC; CDR3 protein: CSAPKGEQFF
J gene: TRBJ2-5; CDR3 length: 15; clone size: -; V gene: TRBV9; D gene: TRBD1; CDR3 DNA: TGTGCCAGCAGCACCGACAGGGGAAGTCTAGTGACCCAGTACTTC; CDR3 protein: CASSTDRGSLVTQYF
J gene: TRBJ2-5; CDR3 length: 14; clone size: -; V gene: TRBV6-5; D gene: -; CDR3 DNA: TGTGCCAGCAGTCCTCGGACTCCCCAGGAGACCCAGTACTTC; CDR3 protein: CASSPRTPQETQYF
J gene: TRBJ2-7; CDR3 length: 13; clone size: -; V gene: TRBV5-8; D gene: -; CDR3 DNA: TGTGCCAGCTGCCCCGGGACCGCGCGAGAGCAGTACTTC; CDR3 protein: CASCPGTAREQYF
J gene: TRBJ2-1; CDR3 length: 14; clone size: few; V gene: TRBV7-6; D gene: -; CDR3 DNA: TGTGCCAGCAGCTTAGTGGGTCGGAACAATGAGCAGTTCTTC; CDR3 protein: CASSLVGRNNEQFF
J gene: TRBJ2-7; CDR3 length: 13; clone size: -; V gene: TRBV6-6; D gene: -; CDR3 DNA: TGTGCCAGCGACTCGGGCCTCCTCTACGAGCAGTACTTC; CDR3 protein: CASDSGLLYEQYF
J gene: TRBJ2-3; CDR3 length: 14; clone size: -; V gene: TRBV5-1; D gene: TRBD1; CDR3 DNA: TGCGCCAGCACCCCCACAGGGGGAAGGAATACGCAGTATTTT; CDR3 protein: CASTPTGGRNTQYF
J gene: TRBJ2-1; CDR3 length: 14; clone size: few; V gene: TRBV15; D gene: -; CDR3 DNA: TGTGCCACCAGCAGAGATAGGCTCCCTCATGAGCAGTTCTTC; CDR3 protein: CATSRDRLPHEQFF
J gene: TRBJ1-1; CDR3 length: 13; clone size: -; V gene: TRBV13; D gene: -; CDR3 DNA: TGTGCCAGCAGCTTTCGGGGGCTCACTGAAGCTTTCTTT; CDR3 protein: CASSFRGLTEAFF
J gene: TRBJ2-5; CDR3 length: 13; clone size: -; V gene: TRBV27; D gene: -; CDR3 DNA: TGTGCCAGCAGTTTCCCCCATAAAAAGACCCAGTACTTC; CDR3 protein: CASSFPHKKTQYF
J gene: TRBJ1-3; CDR3 length: 12; clone size: once; V gene: TRBV30; D gene: -; CDR3 DNA: TGTGGTGGCGTCCACTCTGGAAACACCATATATTTT; CDR3 protein: CGGVHSGNTIYF
J gene: TRBJ2-7; CDR3 length: 13; clone size: -; V gene: TRBV7-6; D gene: -; CDR3 DNA: TGTGCCAGCAGCTTAGCGTCAAACTACGAGCAGTACTTC; CDR3 protein: CASSLASNYEQYF
J gene: TRBJ2-7; CDR3 length: 17; clone size: -; V gene: TRBV6-1; D gene: TRBD1; CDR3 DNA: TGTGCCAGCAGTGAACGGCGGGGGGACAGGGGAGTCGGCGAGCAGTACTTC; CDR3 protein: CASSERRGDRGVGEQYF
J gene: TRBJ2-7; CDR3 length: 12; clone size: many; V gene: TRBV7-9; D gene: TRBD1; CDR3 DNA: TGTGCCAGCAGCCCGGGGACAGTAGAGCAGTACTTC; CDR3 protein: CASSPGTVEQYF
J gene: TRBJ2-7; CDR3 length: 12; clone size: -; V gene: TRBV29-1; D gene: -; CDR3 DNA: TGCAGCGTTGTCAGGGGCCCCTACGAGCAGTACTTC; CDR3 protein: CSVVRGPYEQYF
J gene: TRBJ1-2; CDR3 length: 15; clone size: -; V gene: TRBV15; D gene: -; CDR3 DNA: TGTGCCACCAGTAGAGGAGCCGGGCCCTACTATGGCTACACCTTC; CDR3 protein: CATSRGAGPYYGYTF
J gene: TRBJ1-2; CDR3 length: 14; clone size: -; V gene: TRBV29-1; D gene: -; CDR3 DNA: TGCAGCGTTGAGATCCCAGGGAGGTCGGGTGGCTACACCTTC; CDR3 protein: CSVEIPGRSGGYTF
J gene: TRBJ2-1; CDR3 length: 14; clone size: -; V gene: TRBV15; D gene: -; CDR3 DNA: TGTGCCACCAGCCCCCCCAGCTCCTACAATGAGCAGTTCTTC; CDR3 protein: CATSPPSSYNEQFF
J gene: TRBJ1-4; CDR3 length: 14; clone size: -; V gene: TRBV9; D gene: -; CDR3 DNA: TGTGCCAGCAGCGCGTTGGGTCCTAATGAAAAACTGTTTTTT; CDR3 protein: CASSALGPNEKLFF
J gene: TRBJ1-2; CDR3 length: 12; clone size: -; V gene: TRBV9; D gene: -; CDR3 DNA: TGTGCCAGCAGCGTAGGGAACTATGGCTACACCTTC; CDR3 protein: CASSVGNYGYTF
J gene: TRBJ2-2; CDR3 length: 16; clone size: -; V gene: TRBV29-1; D gene: TRBD1; CDR3 DNA: TGCAGCGGCTATTCCAGGGGACAGGACGGAACCGGGGAGCTGTTTTTT; CDR3 protein: CSGYSRGQDGTGELFF
J gene: TRBJ2-3; CDR3 length: 13; clone size: -; V gene: TRBV7-9; D gene: -; CDR3 DNA: TGTGCCAGCAGCCCTCCAACGGGGGATACGCAGTATTTT; CDR3 protein: CASSPPTGDTQYF
J gene: TRBJ1-5; CDR3 length: 13; clone size: -; V gene: TRBV28; D gene: -; CDR3 DNA: TGTGCCAGCAGTTTGGCAGGGCTCCAGCCCCAGCATTTT; CDR3 protein: CASSLAGLQPQHF
J gene: TRBJ2-2; CDR3 length: 16; clone size: few; V gene: TRBV19; D gene: -; CDR3 DNA: TGTGCCAGTAGGCCGGGACGGATAGGTGATGGCGGGGAGCTGTTTTTT; CDR3 protein: CASRPGRIGDGGELFF
J gene: TRBJ2-7; CDR3 length: 13; clone size: -; V gene: TRBV4-3; D gene: -; CDR3 DNA: TGCGCCAGCAGCCAAGGGACAGACTACGAGCAGTACTTC; CDR3 protein: CASSQGTDYEQYF
J gene: TRBJ2-5; CDR3 length: 17; clone size: -; V gene: TRBV11-2; D gene: TRBD2; CDR3 DNA: TGTGCCAGCAGCTTAACAGCGGGACTAGCGGGAGTAGAGACCCAGTACTTC; CDR3 protein: CASSLTAGLAGVETQYF
J gene: TRBJ1-2; CDR3 length: 13; clone size: -; V gene: TRBV29-1; D gene: -; CDR3 DNA: TGCAGCGTTGATGCTTCGTGGGTGGAAGGCTACACCTTC; CDR3 protein: CSVDASWVEGYTF
J gene: TRBJ2-6; CDR3 length: 16; clone size: few; V gene: TRBV6-1; D gene: -; CDR3 DNA: TGTGCCAGCAGTGCCGACACCGGCTCTGGGGCCAACGTCCTGACTTTC; CDR3 protein: CASSADTGSGANVLTF
J gene: TRBJ2-5; CDR3 length: 13; clone size: -; V gene: TRBV27; D gene: -; CDR3 DNA: TGTGCCAGCAGTTTATCCTCTAGGGAGACCCAGTACTTC; CDR3 protein: CASSLSSRETQYF
J gene: TRBJ2-2; CDR3 length: 12; clone size: medium-sized; V gene: TRBV10-2; D gene: TRBD1; CDR3 DNA: TGCGCCATAAGACAGGGGGCCGGGGAGCTGTTTTTT; CDR3 protein: CAIRQGAGELFF
J gene: TRBJ2-3; CDR3 length: 17; clone size: few; V gene: TRBV11-2; D gene: TRBD2; CDR3 DNA: TGTGCCAGCAGCTTAGCGACTAGCGGGACAAGCACAGATACGCAGTATTTT; CDR3 protein: CASSLATSGTSTDTQYF
J gene: TRBJ2-3; CDR3 length: 19; clone size: -; V gene: TRBV4-3; D gene: TRBD2; CDR3 DNA: TGCGCCAGCAGCCGCGAATTTGGACTAGCGGGGCCTATCACAGATACGCAGTATTTT; CDR3 protein: CASSREFGLAGPITDTQYF
J gene: TRBJ2-3; CDR3 length: 18; clone size: -; V gene: TRBV30; D gene: -; CDR3 DNA: TGTGCCTGGAGTGTACTGGCGTTGACAACCCATAGCACAGATACGCAGTATTTT; CDR3 protein: CAWSVLALTTHSTDTQYF
J gene: TRBJ2-5; CDR3 length: 15; clone size: few; V gene: TRBV11-2; D gene: TRBD1; CDR3 DNA: TGTGCCAGCAGCTTCTGGCAGGGGGCTGGAGAGACCCAGTACTTC; CDR3 protein: CASSFWQGAGETQYF
J gene: TRBJ2-2; CDR3 length: 14; clone size: -; V gene: TRBV7-9; D gene: -; CDR3 DNA: TGTGCCAGCAGCTTAGGCGGGAAGGCCGGGGAGCTGTTTTTT; CDR3 protein: CASSLGGKAGELFF
J gene: TRBJ2-3; CDR3 length: 14; clone size: -; V gene: TRBV5-1; D gene: -; CDR3 DNA: TGCGCCAGCAGCTTATGGACAGTCACAGATACGCAGTATTTT; CDR3 protein: CASSLWTVTDTQYF
J gene: TRBJ2-1; CDR3 length: 16; clone size: -; V gene: TRBV27; D gene: TRBD2; CDR3 DNA: TGTGCCAGCAGTTCCTCTAGCGGCAGCTCCTACAATGAGCAGTTCTTC; CDR3 protein: CASSSSSGSSYNEQFF
J gene: TRBJ2-7; CDR3 length: 15; clone size: medium-sized; V gene: TRBV6-4; D gene: -; CDR3 DNA: TGTGCCAGCAGCCCCGAAGTGGGGACAACCTCCGAGCAGTACTTC; CDR3 protein: CASSPEVGTTSEQYF
J gene: TRBJ1-2; CDR3 length: 15; clone size: once; V gene: TRBV27; D gene: TRBD1; CDR3 DNA: TGTGCCAGCAGTTTCCGAGGACAGGTGTCTTATGGCTACACCTTC; CDR3 protein: CASSFRGQVSYGYTF
J gene: TRBJ2-5; CDR3 length: 15; clone size: few; V gene: TRBV29-1; D gene: TRBD2; CDR3 DNA: TGCAGCGTTCTATCCCCACTAGCGGACAAAGAGACCCAGTACTTC; CDR3 protein: CSVLSPLADKETQYF
J gene: TRBJ2-1; CDR3 length: 13; clone size: -; V gene: TRBV7-2; D gene: -; CDR3 DNA: TGTGCCAGCAGCACTGGACGTTGGAATGAGCAGTTCTTC; CDR3 protein: CASSTGRWNEQFF
J gene: TRBJ2-2; CDR3 length: 12; clone size: -; V gene: TRBV29-1; D gene: -; CDR3 DNA: TGCAGCGTTCTAGGGAACACCGGGGAGCTGTTTTTT; CDR3 protein: CSVLGNTGELFF
J gene: TRBJ1-2; CDR3 length: 12; clone size: -; V gene: TRBV2; D gene: -; CDR3 DNA: TGTGCCATCCCCGGGGGAGGCGACGGCTACACCTTC; CDR3 protein: CAIPGGGDGYTF